The 26 T cell receptor beta chains below were found in one sample sequenced in a study of Graves' ophthalmopathy and Graves' hyperthyroidism (dated by TCRdb to 2017 to 2018). Sequencing took place on an Illumina HiSeq 2000. TCR beta CDR3 regions were amplified from RNA transcripts for repertoire sequencing. A first-round RT-PCR used HTBI primers with the Qiagen OneStep RT-PCR kit, followed by a second-round multiplex PCR, size selection and purification. TCRdb trimmed the raw reads at Q25, called clones with MiXCR and kept productive beta chains. Records with the same CDR3 protein are collapsed into one entry carrying the most frequent genes and DNA. This sample gives approximately 500,000 distinct CDR3 sequences in total; about an eighth of them show up just once. The top ten clonotypes cover about a tenth of the sample. The material sequenced was blood. The source of these receptors is a woman aged 25 to 45 with Graves' ophthalmopathy. Donor details come from another sample of the same person, matched by shared clones.

This clonotype was found many times. The rearrangement joins TRBV6-1 to TRBJ2-7, with 8 bases matching TRBD1. Trimming took 8 bases from V and 4 from J; bases not matched to a gene: 7. CDR1 is MNHNS, CDR2 SASEGT, per germline. This CDR3 contains 13 residues. The CDR3 DNA reads TGTGCCAGCCGGTGGCAGGGGGCGTACGAGCAGTACTTC. This sequence encodes CASRWQGAYEQYF.

In its sample, this clonotype was seen many times. The V gene is TRBV6-1, the J gene TRBJ1-5, with D possibly being TRBD1 (6 bases). Germline loops: CDR1 MNHNS, CDR2 SASEGT. V shed 3 bases and J shed 3 bases, with 12 bases lying between them. There are 15 residues in the CDR3. CDR3 amino acids: CASSDNRVSNQPQHF. The CDR3 coding sequence is TGTGCCAGCAGTGACAACAGGGTATCCAATCAGCCCCAGCATTTT.

This clonotype has more than one count but fewer than ten. The chain links TRBV9 to TRBJ2-2, with unresolved D. V lost 7 bases and J lost 6, with 10 bases in between. Germline CDR1 is SGDLS and CDR2 is YYNGEE. This CDR3 comprises 12 residues. CDR3 residues: CASGVAPGELFF. The CDR3 DNA is TGTGCCAGCGGAGTGGCCCCCGGGGAGCTGTTTTTT.

In this sample, this clonotype turned up many times. This clone may be a read error of a much larger clone one base away. The CDR3 region is CASSSGRKETQYF. CDR3 coding DNA: TGTGCCAGCAGCTCAGGACGGAAAGAGACCCAGTACTTC. The chain has TRBV7-9 and TRBJ2-5, with no clear D. V dropped 4 bases and J dropped 3 bases, with 9 bases sitting between them. Germline lookup yields CDR1 SEHNR and CDR2 FQNEAQ (reference sequence). The length of the CDR3 is 13 residues.

V gene TRBV6-5 combines with J gene TRBJ2-2, with D uncertain. This CDR3 has 15 amino acids. Germline loops: CDR1 MNHEY, CDR2 SVGAGI. Trimming took 4 bases from V and 2 from J, leaving 11 bases between them. CDR3 amino acids: CASSWTEYNTGELFF. In nucleotides, the CDR3 is TGTGCCAGCAGTTGGACGGAATATAACACCGGGGAGCTGTTTTTT.

This clonotype was found many times. The chain joins TRBV6-1 to TRBJ2-7; no clear D gene. The CDR3 contains 15 residues. Trimming stripped 1 base from V and 0 bases from J, with 10 bases between. Germline CDR1 and CDR2: MNHNS and SASEGT. The CDR3 here is CASSEEGAISYEQYF. The CDR3 nucleotides read TGTGCCAGCAGTGAAGAGGGCGCTATCTCCTACGAGCAGTACTTC.

This clonotype has only a few counts. Because the CDR3's place on the DNA is in doubt, the DNA is left out and the CDR3 is given as listed by TCRdb. This chain links TRBV24-1 with TRBJ2-2; the table calls TRBD1, which could not be checked here. Looked up from germline, CDR1 is KGHDR and CDR2 is SFDVKD. The CDR3 is made up of 16 amino acids, end residues included. The CDR3 sequence is CATSDFRGRNTGELFF.

This clonotype came up many times. The chain combines TRBV7-6 with TRBJ1-1; TRBD1 matches at 7 bases. Trimming at V came to 5 bases and at J to 1 base, leaving 7 bases not matched to a gene. Germline loops: CDR1 SGHVS, CDR2 FNYEAQ. CDR3 length: 15 amino acids. The CDR3 region has the DNA TGTGCCAGCAGCCTTTCGACAGGGCCGAACACTGAAGCTTTCTTT. Protein product: CASSLSTGPNTEAFF.

This clonotype was observed at least ten times. This sequence joins TRBV5-1 and TRBJ1-2; the D gene is possibly TRBD1 (5 bases). Trimming shortened V by 4 bases and J by 4 bases, and 20 bases separated the two germline ends. Germline V lookup: CDR1 SGHRS, CDR2 YFSETQ. There are 16 residues in the CDR3. Here the CDR3 DNA reads TGCGCCAGCAGCCCAAACCGCGGGGGGTCGCGCTATGGCTACACCTTC. Translating it yields CASSPNRGGSRYGYTF.

This clonotype came up many times. This chain joins TRBV10-3 and TRBJ2-2; the match to TRBD2 covers 10 bases. Germline CDR1 reads ENHRY; CDR2 reads SYGVKD. The CDR3 is 16 residues long. The V gene end was trimmed by 3 bases and the J gene end by 1 base; junction bases not matched to a gene: 2. CDR3 nucleotides: TGTGCCATCAGTGAAATAGCGGGAGGGAACACCGGGGAGCTGTTTTTT. This sequence encodes CAISEIAGGNTGELFF.

Ten or more counts support this clonotype. The J gene is TRBJ1-5, the V gene TRBV12-3 or TRBV12-4, with unresolved D. V was clipped by 7 bases and J by 2 bases, with 12 bases between them. The CDR3 loop spans 14 amino acids. CDR3 sequence (DNA): TGTGCCAGCACTCTCGAGGGCGGCAATCAGCCCCAGCATTTT. It specifies CASTLEGGNQPQHF.

This clonotype was seen many times. The V and J genes are TRBV15 and TRBJ1-5, with D maybe TRBD1 (5 bases). The V end was cut by 1 base, the J end by 1 base, with 20 bases between. This CDR3 has 19 amino acids. Germline CDR1 is LNHNV and CDR2 is YYDKDF (reference sequence). This CDR3 reads CATSRVPSPSDRSNQPQHF. The CDR3 DNA sequence: TGTGCCACCAGCAGAGTCCCCTCCCCATCCGACAGAAGCAATCAGCCCCAGCATTTT.

The V and J genes are TRBV29-1 and TRBJ2-4; 8 nucleotides line up with TRBD1. The CDR3 is made up of 13 amino acids. Germline assignment: CDR1 SQVTM and CDR2 ANQGSEA. J lost 6 bases, V lost 6 bases, and 7 bases had no gene match. Written as DNA, the CDR3 is TGCAGCGTCTACGGACAGGGTGCAAACATTCAGTACTTC. Translated, it gives CSVYGQGANIQYF. Full variable domain (remainder filled in from reference TRBV29-1 and TRBJ2-4): SAVISQKPSRDICQRGTSLTIQCQVDSQVTMMFWYRQQPGQSLTLIATANQGSEATYESGFVIDKFPISRPNLTFSTLTVSNMSPEDSSIYLCSVYGQGANIQYFGAGTRLSVL.

The sample holds many counts of this clonotype. This chain joins TRBV28 and TRBJ2-5; TRBD1 is a possible D gene (6 bases). Trimming stripped 5 bases from V and 2 bases from J, with 15 bases between. The CDR3 totals 15 residues. CDR1 MDHEN and CDR2 SYDVKM come from the germline V gene. As DNA, the CDR3 is TGTGCCAGCAGTAGAGGACAGACTGGGCAAGAGACCCAGTACTTC. It yields the protein CASSRGQTGQETQYF.

In this sample, this clonotype turned up many times. This chain connects TRBV30 to TRBJ2-7; 7 nucleotides match TRBD2. The V and J ends lost 5 bases and 2 bases, in that order; junction bases with no gene match: 9. This CDR3 comprises 14 residues. The V gene's germline CDR1 is GTSNPN and CDR2 SVGIG (reference sequence). CDR3 sequence: CAWEGGSTAYEQYF. CDR3 in DNA: TGTGCCTGGGAGGGCGGGAGCACCGCCTACGAGCAGTACTTC.

As concerns this clonotype: Given the absence of the conserved phenylalanine or tryptophan at the CDR3 end, a read error is likely. The chain carries TRBV6-1 and TRBJ1-2, with 7 bases identical to TRBD1. The V and J ends lost 7 bases and 4 bases, in that order; junction bases with no gene match: 6. Germline-derived CDR1 and CDR2 are MNHNS and SASEGT. The CDR3 has 13 amino acids. The CDR3 is CASTPGQIYGYTY. CDR3 nucleotides: TGTGCCAGCACTCCGGGACAGATCTATGGCTACACCTAC.

This clonotype has a handful of counts. This chain links TRBV6-4 with TRBJ1-5; D is ambiguous. Between the trimmed V and J ends, which lost 3 bases and 3 bases, there was a span of 6 bases. CDR3 length: 13 amino acids. Germline CDR1 and CDR2: MRHNA and SNTAGT. Here the CDR3 reads CASSDGFNQPQHF. DNA of the CDR3: TGTGCCAGCAGTGATGGTTTCAATCAGCCCCAGCATTTT.

This clonotype showed up just a few times. The chain carries TRBV27 and TRBJ2-2, with D perhaps matching TRBD1 or TRBD2 (5 bases each). CDR3 length: 15 amino acids. V lost 5 bases and J lost 4, with 14 bases in between. Germline CDR1 MNHEY, CDR2 SMNVEV (reference sequence). DNA of the CDR3: TGTGCCAGCAGTCCTAAGAAGGGGACCACCGGGGAGCTGTTTTTT. This sequence encodes CASSPKKGTTGELFF.

With regard to this clonotype: A much larger clonotype is one base distant, so this may be a read error. The chain couples TRBV5-1 to TRBJ2-2; D is perhaps TRBD2 (5 bases). The length of the CDR3 is 15 residues. Germline V lookup: CDR1 SGHRS, CDR2 YFSETQ. DNA of the CDR3: TGCGCCAGCAGCTTGGCCATTGGGAACACCGGGGAGCTGTTGTTT. Its translation is CASSLAIGNTGELLF.

The genes are TRBV6-5 and TRBJ2-7; D not certain. Trimming took 2 bases from V and 3 from J, leaving 11 bases between them. Germline V gives CDR1 MNHEY, CDR2 SVGAGI. The CDR3 extends over 14 amino acids. CDR3 nucleotides: TGTGCCAGCAGTTACGGGCGCAGTAACTACGAGCAGTACTTC. The encoded protein is CASSYGRSNYEQYF.

The J gene is TRBJ2-7, the V gene TRBV5-1; the match to TRBD2 covers 7 bases. Trimming took 7 bases from V and 0 from J; bases not matched to a gene: 7. The CDR3 consists of 14 residues. Per germline, CDR1 SGHRS and CDR2 YFSETQ. This chain's CDR3 is CASAAVAGSYEQYF. In DNA, the CDR3 is TGCGCCAGCGCCGCCGTAGCGGGCTCCTACGAGCAGTACTTC.

In this sample, this clonotype turned up many times. The chain carries TRBV7-8 and TRBJ2-7; possibly TRBD2 for D (6 bases). The germline V gene encodes CDR1 SGHVS and CDR2 FQNEAQ. CDR3 length: 15 residues. The ends were cut back, 3 bases at V and 4 bases at J, with 16 bases in the middle. In DNA form, the CDR3 reads TGTGCCAGCAGCTTGAGCGGGTCGGCCTCTTACGAGCAGTACTTC. As protein: CASSLSGSASYEQYF. Together with reference TRBV7-8 and TRBJ2-7, the CDR3 gives the full variable domain: GAGVSQSPRYKVAKRGQDVALRCDPISGHVSLFWYQQALGQGPEFLTYFQNEAQLDKSGLPSDRFFAERPEGSVSTLKIQRTQQEDSAVYLCASSLSGSASYEQYFGPGTRLTVT.

At least ten counts were recorded for this clonotype. The V call is TRBV10-3, the J call TRBJ1-2; D uncertain. V was cut by 4 bases and J by 4 bases, with 13 bases left in between. Germline CDR1 and CDR2: ENHRY and SYGVKD. The CDR3 extends over 14 amino acids. The DNA of the CDR3 is TGTGCCATCAGTGGGGGAGATGCGCCCTATGGCTACACCTTC. It is translated as CAISGGDAPYGYTF.

The V gene is TRBV3-1, the J gene TRBJ2-4; D unresolved. The V and J ends lost 0 bases and 0 bases respectively, with 9 bases between them. Germline V gene lookup returns CDR1 LGHDT and CDR2 YNNKEL (reference sequence). The CDR3 length is 16 residues. CDR3 in amino acids: CASSQDGRIAKNIQYF. CDR3 nucleotides: TGTGCCAGCAGCCAAGACGGCAGAATAGCCAAAAACATTCAGTACTTC.

The sample holds many counts of this clonotype. This CDR3 reads CASSVEGFRDEAFF. As DNA, the CDR3 is TGTGCCAGCAGCGTAGAGGGCTTTCGGGATGAAGCTTTCTTT. V gene TRBV9 combines with J gene TRBJ1-1; D is uncertain. CDR1 and CDR2 (germline): SGDLS, YYNGEE. V was clipped by 0 bases and J by 7 bases, with 13 bases between them. This CDR3 is built from 14 residues.

V gene TRBV7-2 combines with J gene TRBJ1-1; D is ambiguous. The V and J ends lost 1 base and 4 bases respectively, with 10 bases between them. CDR1 is SGHTA, CDR2 FQGNSA, per germline. CDR3 length: 14 residues. The CDR3 DNA follows: TGTGCCAGCAGCTTAGGATGGGGAATCACTGAAGCTTTCTTT. It translates to CASSLGWGITEAFF. Using reference TRBV7-2 and TRBJ1-1 for the parts outside the CDR3, the full variable domain is GAGVSQSPSNKVTEKGKDVELRCDPISGHTALYWYRQSLGQGLEFLIYFQGNSAPDKSGLPSDRFSAERTGGSVSTLTIQRTQQEDSAVYLCASSLGWGITEAFFGQGTRLTVV.